Listed below are T cell receptor beta chains from one sample, sequenced in a study of PD-L1 blockade in urothelial cancer. Profiling relied on immunoSEQ multiplex PCR, and the TCRdb table lists in-frame clones only, not all of them. Among about 76,000 clones listed, approximately 90% were seen once. The material was PBMCs, obtained around atezolizumab (anti-PD-L1) treatment. These receptors were collected from a woman aged 80 or over with urothelial cancer. Each CDR3 is given with its conserved first and last residue. The order of the fields is V gene, D gene, J gene, clone size, CDR3 DNA, CDR3 protein. A D gene is named only where the DNA matches it firmly. A clone size is listed for some rows: how often the clone was seen (once, few, many), or a class if it is expanded.

v_call: TRBV28
d_call: -
j_call: TRBJ1-5
clone_size: -
cdr3_nt: TGTGCCAGCAGTTTCCTTACGGCGGCGAGCAATCAGCCCCAGCATTTT
cdr3_aa: CASSFLTAASNQPQHF

v_call: TRBV10-3
d_call: TRBD2
j_call: TRBJ2-1
clone_size: -
cdr3_nt: TGTGCCATCAGTGAACCCCCACTAGCGAGAGCATATGAGCAGTTCTTC
cdr3_aa: CAISEPPLARAYEQFF

v_call: TRBV27
d_call: -
j_call: TRBJ2-2
clone_size: -
cdr3_nt: TGTGCCAGCAGTTTTATCCTAGGGAGCTCCGGGGAGCTGTTTTTT
cdr3_aa: CASSFILGSSGELFF

v_call: TRBV19
d_call: TRBD1
j_call: TRBJ1-1
clone_size: -
cdr3_nt: TGTGCCAGTAGTCCGGGACAGCTCATGAACACTGAAGCTTTCTTT
cdr3_aa: CASSPGQLMNTEAFF

v_call: TRBV6-5
d_call: TRBD1
j_call: TRBJ1-3
clone_size: once
cdr3_nt: TGTGCCAGCAGTTTGGGACAGCACTCTGGAAACACCATATATTTT
cdr3_aa: CASSLGQHSGNTIYF

v_call: TRBV7-8
d_call: -
j_call: TRBJ1-1
clone_size: -
cdr3_nt: TGTGCCAGCAGCGTGCGTCGGGTGAACACTGAAGCTTTCTTT
cdr3_aa: CASSVRRVNTEAFF

v_call: TRBV5-4
d_call: TRBD2
j_call: TRBJ2-7
clone_size: -
cdr3_nt: TGTGCCAGCAGCTTTCGGACTAGAGGTGAGCAGTACTTC
cdr3_aa: CASSFRTRGEQYF

v_call: TRBV27
d_call: -
j_call: TRBJ2-3
clone_size: -
cdr3_nt: TGTGCCAGCGGCTCTAGCGTGGCGAGCACAGATACGCAGTATTTT
cdr3_aa: CASGSSVASTDTQYF

v_call: TRBV30
d_call: -
j_call: TRBJ2-5
clone_size: -
cdr3_nt: TGTGCCTGGAGTGGTGGCGGATCTAAAGAGACCCAGTACTTC
cdr3_aa: CAWSGGGSKETQYF

v_call: TRBV6-1
d_call: -
j_call: TRBJ1-2
clone_size: -
cdr3_nt: TGTGCCAGCAGTGAAGCGCTGACAGTAGCTAACTATGGCTACACCTTC
cdr3_aa: CASSEALTVANYGYTF

v_call: TRBV5-4
d_call: TRBD2
j_call: TRBJ2-5
clone_size: -
cdr3_nt: TGTGCCAGCAGCCGGGGGGTGATAATAGCGGATCAAGAGACCCAGTACTTC
cdr3_aa: CASSRGVIIADQETQYF

v_call: TRBV25-1
d_call: -
j_call: TRBJ1-2
clone_size: -
cdr3_nt: TGTGCCAGCAGTTTAAGGACAGCCGACTCCTATGGCTACACCTTC
cdr3_aa: CASSLRTADSYGYTF

v_call: TRBV15
d_call: -
j_call: TRBJ2-7
clone_size: -
cdr3_nt: TGTGCCACCAGCAGAGATAACAGGGGACTAGTCCCTACGGAGCAGTACTTC
cdr3_aa: CATSRDNRGLVPTEQYF

v_call: TRBV6-1
d_call: -
j_call: TRBJ1-3
clone_size: -
cdr3_nt: TGTGCCAGCAGTGACAGGGTGGCTGGAAACACCATATATTTT
cdr3_aa: CASSDRVAGNTIYF

v_call: TRBV6-5
d_call: TRBD2
j_call: TRBJ2-7
clone_size: -
cdr3_nt: TGTGCCGTACGACTAGCGGGCTCCTACGAGCAGTACTTC
cdr3_aa: CAVRLAGSYEQYF

v_call: TRBV30
d_call: TRBD2
j_call: TRBJ2-1
clone_size: -
cdr3_nt: TGTGCCTGGAGTGTAGGGCTAGCGGGAGAAGATGAGCAGTTCTTC
cdr3_aa: CAWSVGLAGEDEQFF

v_call: TRBV7-8
d_call: -
j_call: TRBJ1-5
clone_size: once
cdr3_nt: TGTGCCAGCAGCCTAGTGCGGCCTAGCAATCAGCCCCAGCATTTT
cdr3_aa: CASSLVRPSNQPQHF

v_call: TRBV10-3
d_call: TRBD1
j_call: TRBJ1-2
clone_size: -
cdr3_nt: TGTGCCATCAGTGAGCGGGACAGGGGGGTTGGCTATGGCTACACCTTC
cdr3_aa: CAISERDRGVGYGYTF

v_call: TRBV30
d_call: TRBD1
j_call: TRBJ1-4
clone_size: -
cdr3_nt: TGTGCCTGGAGTCCCGGGACAGGGTGGGAAAAACTGTTTTTT
cdr3_aa: CAWSPGTGWEKLFF

v_call: TRBV30
d_call: TRBD2
j_call: TRBJ2-3
clone_size: -
cdr3_nt: TGTGCCTGGGGAAAGCGAGCGGGGGGGGATACGCAGTATTTT
cdr3_aa: CAWGKRAGGDTQYF

v_call: TRBV5-1
d_call: -
j_call: TRBJ1-1
clone_size: few
cdr3_nt: TGCGCCAGCAGTTTACGGGCGGCAGGGAATCCACTTAACACTGAAGCTTTCTTT
cdr3_aa: CASSLRAAGNPLNTEAFF

v_call: TRBV5-5
d_call: -
j_call: TRBJ2-1
clone_size: once
cdr3_nt: TGTGCCAGCAGCTTGGTGGACAGCTCCTACAATGAGCAGTTCTTC
cdr3_aa: CASSLVDSSYNEQFF

v_call: TRBV5-1
d_call: TRBD1
j_call: TRBJ1-2
clone_size: once
cdr3_nt: TGCGCCAGCAGCCTCGGACAGGGAGCACCAACTGGCTACACCTTC
cdr3_aa: CASSLGQGAPTGYTF

v_call: TRBV28
d_call: TRBD1
j_call: TRBJ1-2
clone_size: once
cdr3_nt: TGTGCCAGCAGTCTAGGACAGGGAAGGTACTATGGCTACACCTTC
cdr3_aa: CASSLGQGRYYGYTF

v_call: TRBV18
d_call: TRBD2
j_call: TRBJ2-3
clone_size: -
cdr3_nt: TGTGCCAGCTCACCAATGAGCTCTAGCGGGGACACAGATACGCAGTATTTT
cdr3_aa: CASSPMSSSGDTDTQYF

v_call: TRBV5-4
d_call: TRBD2
j_call: TRBJ2-7
clone_size: -
cdr3_nt: TGTGCCAGCAGCTTGCCAGCGGGAGGCACCGAGCAGTACTTC
cdr3_aa: CASSLPAGGTEQYF

v_call: TRBV28
d_call: TRBD2
j_call: TRBJ2-2
clone_size: few
cdr3_nt: TGTGCCAGCAGTATACCGGGACTAGCGGGAGTAGGAACCGGGGAGCTGTTTTTT
cdr3_aa: CASSIPGLAGVGTGELFF

v_call: TRBV15
d_call: -
j_call: TRBJ1-1
clone_size: -
cdr3_nt: TGTGCCACCAGGCCGGGACTCGAGAACACTGAAGCTTTCTTT
cdr3_aa: CATRPGLENTEAFF

v_call: TRBV19
d_call: TRBD2
j_call: TRBJ2-3
clone_size: -
cdr3_nt: TGTGCCAGTAGTACGTCAGCGGGGATCACAGATACGCAGTATTTT
cdr3_aa: CASSTSAGITDTQYF